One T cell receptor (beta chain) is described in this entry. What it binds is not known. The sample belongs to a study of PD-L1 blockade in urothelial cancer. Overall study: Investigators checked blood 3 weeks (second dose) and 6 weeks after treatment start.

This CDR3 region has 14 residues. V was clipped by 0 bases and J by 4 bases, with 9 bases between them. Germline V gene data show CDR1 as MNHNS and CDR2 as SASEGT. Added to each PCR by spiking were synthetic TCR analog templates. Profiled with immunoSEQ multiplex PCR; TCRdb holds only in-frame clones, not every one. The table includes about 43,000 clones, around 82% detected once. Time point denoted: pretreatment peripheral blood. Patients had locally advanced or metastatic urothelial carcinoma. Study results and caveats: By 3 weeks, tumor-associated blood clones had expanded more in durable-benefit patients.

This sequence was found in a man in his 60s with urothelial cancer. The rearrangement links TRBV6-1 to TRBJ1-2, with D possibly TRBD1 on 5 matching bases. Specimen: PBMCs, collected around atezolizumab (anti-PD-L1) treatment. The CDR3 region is CASSEAGGGYGYTF. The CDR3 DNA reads TGTGCCAGCAGTGAAGCGGGCGGGGGCTATGGCTACACCTTC.